This TCR beta chain was found in a study of cytomegalovirus exposure and HLA in healthy donors. Both 60 Vbeta primers and 13 Jbeta primers went into the PCR. Only in-frame clones appear in the TCRdb table, and some are missing; sequencing was by immunoSEQ multiplex PCR. The sample lists over 200,000 clones, approximately 70% occurring once. This clone was seen only a few times. V was clipped by 4 bases and J by 6 bases, with 20 bases between them. CDR3 length: 15 amino acids. Germline V gene data show CDR1 as SGHNT and CDR2 as YYREEE (reference sequence). The sequenced sample consisted of PBMCs. The chain carries TRBV5-4 and TRBJ2-7, with D perhaps matching TRBD1 (7 bases). The TCR was taken from a middle-aged man in good health and CMV-seropositive. The CDR3 coding sequence is TGTGCCAGCAGCCCCGCGCGGGACAGTAAGACCGAGCAGTACTTC. It is translated as CASSPARDSKTEQYF.